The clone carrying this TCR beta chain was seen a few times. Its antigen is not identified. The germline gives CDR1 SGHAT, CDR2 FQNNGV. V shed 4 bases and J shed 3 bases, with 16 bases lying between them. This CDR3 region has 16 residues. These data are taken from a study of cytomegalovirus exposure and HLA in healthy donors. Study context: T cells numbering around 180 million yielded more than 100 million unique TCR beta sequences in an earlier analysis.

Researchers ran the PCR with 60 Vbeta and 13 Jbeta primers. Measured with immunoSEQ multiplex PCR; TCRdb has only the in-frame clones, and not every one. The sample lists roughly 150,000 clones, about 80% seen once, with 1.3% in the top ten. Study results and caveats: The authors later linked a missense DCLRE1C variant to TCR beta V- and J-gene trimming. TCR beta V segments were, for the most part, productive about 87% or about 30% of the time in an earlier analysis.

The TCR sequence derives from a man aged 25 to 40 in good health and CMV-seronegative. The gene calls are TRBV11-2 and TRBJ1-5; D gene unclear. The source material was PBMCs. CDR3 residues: CASSYRAGNLNQPQHF. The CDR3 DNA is TGTGCCAGCAGCTATAGAGCCGGGAACCTCAATCAGCCCCAGCATTTT.